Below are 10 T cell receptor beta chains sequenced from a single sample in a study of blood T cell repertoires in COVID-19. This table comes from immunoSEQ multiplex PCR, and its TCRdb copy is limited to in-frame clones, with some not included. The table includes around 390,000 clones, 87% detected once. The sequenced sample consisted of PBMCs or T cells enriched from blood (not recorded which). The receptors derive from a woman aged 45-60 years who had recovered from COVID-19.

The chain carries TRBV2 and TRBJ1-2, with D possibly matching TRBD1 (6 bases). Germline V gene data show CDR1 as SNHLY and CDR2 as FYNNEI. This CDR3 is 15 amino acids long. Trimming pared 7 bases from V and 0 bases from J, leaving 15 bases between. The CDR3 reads CASIQGLGSNYGYTF. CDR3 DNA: TGTGCCAGCATACAGGGATTGGGTTCTAACTATGGCTACACCTTC.

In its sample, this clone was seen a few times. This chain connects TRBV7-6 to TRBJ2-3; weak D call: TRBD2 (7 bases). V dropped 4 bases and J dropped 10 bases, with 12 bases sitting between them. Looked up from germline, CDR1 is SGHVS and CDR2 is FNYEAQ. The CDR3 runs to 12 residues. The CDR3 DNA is TGTGCCAGCAGCTCCTTAGGGGGGGCGCAGTATTTT. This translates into CASSSLGGAQYF.

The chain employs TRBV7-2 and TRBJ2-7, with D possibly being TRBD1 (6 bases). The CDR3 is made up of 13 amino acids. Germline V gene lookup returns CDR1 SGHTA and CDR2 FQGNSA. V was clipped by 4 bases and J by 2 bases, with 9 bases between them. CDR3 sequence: CASSSDRTYEQYF. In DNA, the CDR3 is TGTGCCAGCAGCTCGGACAGAACCTACGAGCAGTACTTC.

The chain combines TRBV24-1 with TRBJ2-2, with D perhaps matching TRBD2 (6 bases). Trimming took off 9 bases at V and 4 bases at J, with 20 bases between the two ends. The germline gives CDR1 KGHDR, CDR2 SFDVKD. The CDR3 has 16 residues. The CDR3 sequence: CATANPGLSSTGELFF. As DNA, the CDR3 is TGTGCCACCGCCAACCCGGGACTCTCGAGCACCGGGGAGCTGTTTTTT.

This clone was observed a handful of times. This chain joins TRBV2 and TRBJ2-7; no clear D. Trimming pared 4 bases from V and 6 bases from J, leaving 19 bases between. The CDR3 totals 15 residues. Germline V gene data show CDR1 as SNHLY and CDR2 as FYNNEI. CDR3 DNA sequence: TGTGCCAGCAGTGTATCGTTAGTGGTCGATCCCGAGCAGTACTTC. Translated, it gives CASSVSLVVDPEQYF. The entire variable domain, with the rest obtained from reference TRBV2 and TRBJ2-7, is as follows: EPEVTQTPSHQVTQMGQEVILRCVPISNHLYFYWYRQILGQKVEFLVSFYNNEISEKSEIFDDQFSVERPDGSNFTLKIRSTKLEDSAMYFCASSVSLVVDPEQYFGPGTRLTVT.

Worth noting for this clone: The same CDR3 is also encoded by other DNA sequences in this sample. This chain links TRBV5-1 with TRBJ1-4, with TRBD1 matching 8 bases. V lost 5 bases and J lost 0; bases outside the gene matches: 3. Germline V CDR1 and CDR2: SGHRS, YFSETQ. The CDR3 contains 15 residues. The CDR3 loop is CASSGTGATNEKLFF. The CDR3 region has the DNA TGCGCCAGCAGTGGGACAGGTGCAACTAATGAAAAACTGTTTTTT.

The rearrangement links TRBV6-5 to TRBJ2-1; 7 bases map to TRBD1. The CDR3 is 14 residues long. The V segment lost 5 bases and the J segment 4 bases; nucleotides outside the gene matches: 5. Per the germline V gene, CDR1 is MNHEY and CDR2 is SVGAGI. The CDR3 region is CASSLGTEYNEQFF. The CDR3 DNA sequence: TGTGCCAGCAGTCTAGGGACAGAATACAATGAGCAGTTCTTC.

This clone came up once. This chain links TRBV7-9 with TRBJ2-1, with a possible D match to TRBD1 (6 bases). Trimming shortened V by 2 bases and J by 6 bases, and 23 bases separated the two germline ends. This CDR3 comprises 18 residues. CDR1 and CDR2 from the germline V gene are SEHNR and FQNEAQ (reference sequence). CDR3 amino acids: CASSLFVRGTGTLNEQFF. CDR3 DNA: TGTGCCAGCAGCTTATTCGTCCGTGGAACAGGGACCCTCAATGAGCAGTTCTTC.

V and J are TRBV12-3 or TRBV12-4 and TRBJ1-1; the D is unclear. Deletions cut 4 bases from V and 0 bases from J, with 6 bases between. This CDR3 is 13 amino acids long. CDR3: CASSSSMNTEAFF. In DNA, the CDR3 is TGTGCCAGCAGTTCATCCATGAACACTGAAGCTTTCTTT.

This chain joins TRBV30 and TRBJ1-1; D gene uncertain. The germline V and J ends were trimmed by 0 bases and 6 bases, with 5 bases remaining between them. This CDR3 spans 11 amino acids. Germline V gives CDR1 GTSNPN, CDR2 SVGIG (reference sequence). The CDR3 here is CAWSVISEAFF. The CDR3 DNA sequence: TGTGCCTGGAGTGTCATTTCTGAAGCTTTCTTT.